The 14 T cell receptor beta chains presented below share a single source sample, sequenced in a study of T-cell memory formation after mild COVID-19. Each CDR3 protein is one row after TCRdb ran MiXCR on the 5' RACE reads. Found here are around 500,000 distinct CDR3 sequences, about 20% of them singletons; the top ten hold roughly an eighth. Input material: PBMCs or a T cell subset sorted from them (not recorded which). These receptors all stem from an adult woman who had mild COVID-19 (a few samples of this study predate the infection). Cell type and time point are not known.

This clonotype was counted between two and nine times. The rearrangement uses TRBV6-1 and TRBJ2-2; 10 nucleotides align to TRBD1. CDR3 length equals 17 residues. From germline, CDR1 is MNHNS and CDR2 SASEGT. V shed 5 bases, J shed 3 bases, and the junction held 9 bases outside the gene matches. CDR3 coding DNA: TGTGCCAGCAGTCCTAGCCCCGGGACAGGGGACACCGGGGAGCTGTTTTTT. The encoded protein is CASSPSPGTGDTGELFF.

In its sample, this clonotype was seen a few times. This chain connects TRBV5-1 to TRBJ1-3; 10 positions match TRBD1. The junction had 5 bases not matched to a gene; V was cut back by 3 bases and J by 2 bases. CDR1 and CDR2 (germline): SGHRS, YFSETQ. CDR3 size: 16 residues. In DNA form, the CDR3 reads TGCGCCAGCAGCTCCGGAGGGACAGGGGCTGGAAACACCATATATTTT. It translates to CASSSGGTGAGNTIYF. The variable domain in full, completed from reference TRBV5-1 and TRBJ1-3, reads KAGVTQTPRYLIKTRGQQVTLSCSPISGHRSVSWYQQTPGQGLQFLFEYFSETQRNKGNFPGRFSGRQFSNSRSEMNVSTLELGDSALYLCASSSGGTGAGNTIYFGEGSWLTVV.

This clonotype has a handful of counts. This chain's CDR3 is CASSLDGANTGELFF. The CDR3 DNA reads TGTGCCAGCAGTTTGGACGGGGCGAACACCGGGGAGCTGTTTTTT. V usage is TRBV6-5 and J usage is TRBJ2-2; weak D call: TRBD2 (5 bases). CDR1 MNHEY and CDR2 SVGAGI come from the germline V gene. V lost 4 bases and J lost 0, with 9 bases in between. The CDR3 is 15 residues long.

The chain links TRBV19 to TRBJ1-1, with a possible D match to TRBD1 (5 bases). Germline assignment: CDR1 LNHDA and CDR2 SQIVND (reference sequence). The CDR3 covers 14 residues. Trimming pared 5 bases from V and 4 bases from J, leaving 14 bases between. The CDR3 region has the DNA TGTGCCAGTAGTGGACGGGGACTAGGCACTGAAGCTTTCTTT. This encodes CASSGRGLGTEAFF.

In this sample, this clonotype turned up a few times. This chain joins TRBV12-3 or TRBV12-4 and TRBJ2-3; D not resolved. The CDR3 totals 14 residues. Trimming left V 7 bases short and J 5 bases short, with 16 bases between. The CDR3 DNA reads TGTGCCAGCACCCCAGGACGGCATAAAGATACGCAGTATTTT. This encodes CASTPGRHKDTQYF.

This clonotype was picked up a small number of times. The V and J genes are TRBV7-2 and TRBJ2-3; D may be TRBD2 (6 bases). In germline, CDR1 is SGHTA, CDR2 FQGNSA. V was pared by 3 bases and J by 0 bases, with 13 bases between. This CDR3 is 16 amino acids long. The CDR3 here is CASSFTSSSSTDTQYF. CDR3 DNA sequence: TGTGCCAGCAGCTTTACTAGCTCTTCTAGCACAGATACGCAGTATTTT.

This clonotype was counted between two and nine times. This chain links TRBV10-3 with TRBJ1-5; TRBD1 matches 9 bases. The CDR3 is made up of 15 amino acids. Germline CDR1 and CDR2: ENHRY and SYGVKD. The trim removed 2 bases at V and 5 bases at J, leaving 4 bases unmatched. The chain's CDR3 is CAISEAGQGYQPQHF. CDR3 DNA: TGTGCCATCAGTGAGGCGGGACAGGGCTATCAGCCCCAGCATTTT.

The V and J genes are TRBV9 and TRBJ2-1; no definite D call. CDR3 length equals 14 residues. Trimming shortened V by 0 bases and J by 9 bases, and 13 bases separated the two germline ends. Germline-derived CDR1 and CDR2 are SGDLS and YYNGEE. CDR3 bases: TGTGCCAGCAGCGTAGTCGGTACTGATGGTGAGCAGTTCTTC. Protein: CASSVVGTDGEQFF. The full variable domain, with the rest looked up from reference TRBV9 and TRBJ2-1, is DSGVTQTPKHLITATGQRVTLRCSPRSGDLSVYWYQQSLDQGLQFLIQYYNGEERAKGNILERFSAQQFPDLHSELNLSSLELGDSALYFCASSVVGTDGEQFFGPGTRLTVL.

CDR3: CASSVSGTAYNEQFF. The CDR3 nucleotides are TGTGCCAGCAGCGTCTCCGGGACGGCCTACAATGAGCAGTTCTTC. This rearrangement joins TRBV9 to TRBJ2-1; D may correspond to TRBD1 or TRBD2 (5 bases each). From germline, CDR1 is SGDLS and CDR2 YYNGEE. The CDR3 extends over 15 amino acids. Trimming pared 2 bases from V and 2 bases from J, leaving 11 bases between.

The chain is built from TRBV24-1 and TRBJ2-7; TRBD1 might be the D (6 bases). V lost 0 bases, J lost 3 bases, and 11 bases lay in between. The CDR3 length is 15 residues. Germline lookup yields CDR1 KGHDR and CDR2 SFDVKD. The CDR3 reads CATSDLGQLHYEQYF. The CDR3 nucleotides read TGTGCCACCAGTGATTTGGGACAGCTCCACTACGAGCAGTACTTC.

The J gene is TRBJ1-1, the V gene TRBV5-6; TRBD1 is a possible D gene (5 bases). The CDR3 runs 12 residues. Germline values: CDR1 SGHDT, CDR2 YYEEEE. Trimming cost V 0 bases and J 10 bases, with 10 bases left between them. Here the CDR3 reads CASSLVGTVAFF. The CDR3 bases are TGTGCCAGCAGCTTGGTGGGGACCGTAGCTTTCTTT. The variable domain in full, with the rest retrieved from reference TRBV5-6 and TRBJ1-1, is DAGVTQSPTHLIKTRGQQVTLRCSPKSGHDTVSWYQQALGQGPQFIFQYYEEEERQRGNFPDRFSGHQFPNYSSELNVNALLLGDSALYLCASSLVGTVAFFGQGTRLTVV.

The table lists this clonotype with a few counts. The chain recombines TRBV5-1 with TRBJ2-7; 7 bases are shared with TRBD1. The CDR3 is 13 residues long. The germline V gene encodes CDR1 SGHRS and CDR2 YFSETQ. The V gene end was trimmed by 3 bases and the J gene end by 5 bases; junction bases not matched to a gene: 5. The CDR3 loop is CASSSTGAHEQYF. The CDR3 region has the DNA TGCGCCAGCAGCTCAACAGGGGCCCACGAGCAGTACTTC.

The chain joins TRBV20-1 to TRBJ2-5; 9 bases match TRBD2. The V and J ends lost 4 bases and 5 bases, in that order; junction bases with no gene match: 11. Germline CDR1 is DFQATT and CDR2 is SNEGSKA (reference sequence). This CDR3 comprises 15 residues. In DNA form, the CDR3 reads TGCAGTGCTAAGGAAATAGCGGGAGTCGAGGAGACCCAGTACTTC. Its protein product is CSAKEIAGVEETQYF.

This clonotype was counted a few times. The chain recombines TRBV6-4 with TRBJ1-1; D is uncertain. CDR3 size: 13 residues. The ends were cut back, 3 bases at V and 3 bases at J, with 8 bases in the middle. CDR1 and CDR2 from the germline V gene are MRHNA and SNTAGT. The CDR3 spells CASSEREYTEAFF. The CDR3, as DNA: TGTGCCAGCAGTGAAAGGGAGTACACTGAAGCTTTCTTT.